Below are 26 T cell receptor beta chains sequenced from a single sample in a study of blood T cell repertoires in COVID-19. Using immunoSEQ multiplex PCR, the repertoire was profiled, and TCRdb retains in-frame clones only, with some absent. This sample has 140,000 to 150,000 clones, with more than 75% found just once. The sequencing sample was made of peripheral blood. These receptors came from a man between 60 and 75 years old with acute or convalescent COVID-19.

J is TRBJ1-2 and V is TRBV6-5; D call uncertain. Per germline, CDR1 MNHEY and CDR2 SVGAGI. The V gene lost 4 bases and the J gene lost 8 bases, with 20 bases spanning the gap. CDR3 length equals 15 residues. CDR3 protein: CASSSRKDGKEGYTF. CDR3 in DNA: TGTGCCAGCAGTTCTCGAAAGGACGGGAAGGAAGGCTACACCTTC.

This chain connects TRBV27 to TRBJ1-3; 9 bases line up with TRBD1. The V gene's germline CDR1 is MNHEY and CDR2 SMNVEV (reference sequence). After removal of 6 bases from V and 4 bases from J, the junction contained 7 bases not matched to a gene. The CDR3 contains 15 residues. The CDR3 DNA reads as TGTGCCAGCAGGCAGGACAGGGGTGCCGGAAACACCATATATTTT. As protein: CASRQDRGAGNTIYF.

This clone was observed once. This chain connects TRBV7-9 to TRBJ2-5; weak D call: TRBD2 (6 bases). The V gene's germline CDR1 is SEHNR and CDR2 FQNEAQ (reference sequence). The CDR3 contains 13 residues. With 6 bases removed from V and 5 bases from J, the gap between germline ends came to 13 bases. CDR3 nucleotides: TGTGCCAGCAGTCGCGGGGTCAGGGAGACCCAGTACTTC. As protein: CASSRGVRETQYF. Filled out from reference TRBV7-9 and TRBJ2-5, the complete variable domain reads DTGVSQNPRHKITKRGQNVTFRCDPISEHNRLYWYRQTLGQGPEFLTYFQNEAQLEKSRLLSDRFSAERPKGSFSTLEIQRTEQGDSAMYLCASSRGVRETQYFGPGTRLLVL.

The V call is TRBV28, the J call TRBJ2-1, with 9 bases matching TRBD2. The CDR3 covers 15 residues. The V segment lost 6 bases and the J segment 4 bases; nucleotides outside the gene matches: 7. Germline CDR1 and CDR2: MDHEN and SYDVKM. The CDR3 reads CASRESGRMYNEQFF. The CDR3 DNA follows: TGTGCCAGCAGAGAAAGCGGGAGGATGTACAATGAGCAGTTCTTC.

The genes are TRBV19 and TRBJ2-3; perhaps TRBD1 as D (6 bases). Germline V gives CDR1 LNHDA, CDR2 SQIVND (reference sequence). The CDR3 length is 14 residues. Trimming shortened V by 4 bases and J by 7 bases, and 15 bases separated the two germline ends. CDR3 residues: CASSRQVPPNTQYF. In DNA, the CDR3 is TGTGCCAGTAGTAGACAGGTCCCGCCTAATACGCAGTATTTT.

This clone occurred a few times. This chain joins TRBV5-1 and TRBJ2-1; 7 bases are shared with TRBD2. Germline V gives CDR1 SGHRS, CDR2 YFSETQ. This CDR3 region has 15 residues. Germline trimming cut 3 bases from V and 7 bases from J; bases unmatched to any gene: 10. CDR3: CASSSGTTVGNEQFF. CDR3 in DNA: TGCGCCAGCAGCTCCGGGACTACCGTAGGGAATGAGCAGTTCTTC.

The CDR3 DNA follows: TGTGCCATCAACGGACTGCCACCCTCTGGGGCCAACGTCCTGACTTTC. Residues: CAINGLPPSGANVLTF. The rearrangement links TRBV10-3 to TRBJ2-6; perhaps TRBD2 as D (5 bases). Germline V lookup: CDR1 ENHRY, CDR2 SYGVKD. Between the trimmed V and J ends, which lost 7 bases and 0 bases, there was a span of 13 bases. CDR3 length: 16 residues.

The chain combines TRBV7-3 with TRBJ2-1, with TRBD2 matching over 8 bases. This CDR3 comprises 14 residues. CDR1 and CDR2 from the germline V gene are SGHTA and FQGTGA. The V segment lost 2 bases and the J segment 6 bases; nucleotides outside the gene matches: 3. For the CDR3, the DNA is TGTGCCAGCAGCTTACAGCGGGAGAGCAATGAGCAGTTCTTC. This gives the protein CASSLQRESNEQFF.

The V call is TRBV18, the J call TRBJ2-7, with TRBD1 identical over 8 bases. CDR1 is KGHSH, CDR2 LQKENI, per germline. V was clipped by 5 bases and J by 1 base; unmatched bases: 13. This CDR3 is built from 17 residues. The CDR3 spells CASSARAGQETSYEQYF. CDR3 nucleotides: TGTGCCAGCTCAGCTAGGGCGGGACAGGAGACGTCCTACGAGCAGTACTTC. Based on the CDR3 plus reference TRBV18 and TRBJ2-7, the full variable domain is NAGVMQNPRHLVRRRGQEARLRCSPMKGHSHVYWYRQLPEEGLKFMVYLQKENIIDESGMPKERFSAEFPKEGPSILRIQQVVRGDSAAYFCASSARAGQETSYEQYFGPGTRLTVT.

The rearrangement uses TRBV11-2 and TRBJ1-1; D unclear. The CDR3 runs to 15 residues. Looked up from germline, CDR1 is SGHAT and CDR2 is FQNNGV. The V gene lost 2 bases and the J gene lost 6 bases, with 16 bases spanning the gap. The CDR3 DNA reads TGTGCCAGCAGCTTAACGGGTGGATATTGGCCTGAAGCTTTCTTT. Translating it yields CASSLTGGYWPEAFF.

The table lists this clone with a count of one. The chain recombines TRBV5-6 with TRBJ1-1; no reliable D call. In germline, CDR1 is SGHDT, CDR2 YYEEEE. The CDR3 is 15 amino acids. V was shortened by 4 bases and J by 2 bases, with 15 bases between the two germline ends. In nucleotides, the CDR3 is TGTGCCAGCAGCGGCGTGGAGGGCCATAACACTGAAGCTTTCTTT. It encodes CASSGVEGHNTEAFF.

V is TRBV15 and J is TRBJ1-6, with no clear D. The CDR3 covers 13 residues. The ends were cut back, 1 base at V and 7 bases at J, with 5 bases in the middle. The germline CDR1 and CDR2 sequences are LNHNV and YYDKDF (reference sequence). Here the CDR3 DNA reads TGTGCCACCAGCAGAGGCAGGAATTCACCCCTCCACTTT. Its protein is CATSRGRNSPLHF. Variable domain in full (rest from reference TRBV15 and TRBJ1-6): DAMVIQNPRYQVTQFGKPVTLSCSQTLNHNVMYWYQQKSSQAPKLLFHYYDKDFNNEADTPDNFQSRRPNTSFCFLDIRSPGLGDTAMYLCATSRGRNSPLHFGNGTRLTVT.

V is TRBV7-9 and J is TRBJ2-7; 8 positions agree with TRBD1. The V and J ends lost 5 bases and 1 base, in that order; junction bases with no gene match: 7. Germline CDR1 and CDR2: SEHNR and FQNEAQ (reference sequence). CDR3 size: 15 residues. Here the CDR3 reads CASSPRQGQSYEQYF. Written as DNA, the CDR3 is TGTGCCAGCAGCCCCCGACAGGGGCAGTCCTACGAGCAGTACTTC.

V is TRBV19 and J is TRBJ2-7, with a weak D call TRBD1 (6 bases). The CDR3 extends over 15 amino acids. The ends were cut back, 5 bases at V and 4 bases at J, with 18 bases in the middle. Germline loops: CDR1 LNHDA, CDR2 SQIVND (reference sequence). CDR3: CASSLTDSSYYEQYF. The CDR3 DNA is TGTGCCAGTAGTCTGACGGACAGTAGCTATTACGAGCAGTACTTC.

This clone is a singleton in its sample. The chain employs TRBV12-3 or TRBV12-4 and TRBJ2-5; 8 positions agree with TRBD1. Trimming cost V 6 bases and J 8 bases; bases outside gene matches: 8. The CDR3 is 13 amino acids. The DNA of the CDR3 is TGTGCCAGCAGGGCCGGGACAGGCCTCACCCAGTACTTC. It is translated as CASRAGTGLTQYF.

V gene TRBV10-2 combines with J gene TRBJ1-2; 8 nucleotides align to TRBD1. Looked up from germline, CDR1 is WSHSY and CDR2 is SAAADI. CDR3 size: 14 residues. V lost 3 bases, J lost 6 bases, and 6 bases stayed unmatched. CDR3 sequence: CASSDSEGQDGYTF. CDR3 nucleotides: TGCGCCAGCAGTGACTCAGAGGGACAGGATGGCTACACCTTC.

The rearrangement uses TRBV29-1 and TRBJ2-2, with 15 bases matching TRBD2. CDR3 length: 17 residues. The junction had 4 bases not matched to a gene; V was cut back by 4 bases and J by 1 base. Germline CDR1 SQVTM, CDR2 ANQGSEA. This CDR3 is CSVAGLAGGLNTGELFF. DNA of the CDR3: TGCAGCGTTGCGGGACTAGCGGGAGGCTTGAACACCGGGGAGCTGTTTTTT.

Here the CDR3 reads CASSVGRDRVLADTQYF. The CDR3 DNA reads TGTGCCAGCAGCGTAGGGAGGGACAGGGTTCTGGCAGATACGCAGTATTTT. The chain uses TRBV9 and TRBJ2-3, with 9 bases identical to TRBD1. Germline V gene sequence: CDR1 SGDLS, CDR2 YYNGEE. There are 17 residues in the CDR3. With 0 bases clipped from V and 4 bases from J, the junction kept 9 bases outside the gene matches.

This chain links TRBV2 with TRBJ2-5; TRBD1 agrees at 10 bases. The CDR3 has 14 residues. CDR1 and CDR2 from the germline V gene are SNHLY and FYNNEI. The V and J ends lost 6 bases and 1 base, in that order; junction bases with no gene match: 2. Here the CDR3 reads CASSRDRGQETQYF. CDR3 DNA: TGTGCCAGCAGCCGGGACAGGGGCCAAGAGACCCAGTACTTC.

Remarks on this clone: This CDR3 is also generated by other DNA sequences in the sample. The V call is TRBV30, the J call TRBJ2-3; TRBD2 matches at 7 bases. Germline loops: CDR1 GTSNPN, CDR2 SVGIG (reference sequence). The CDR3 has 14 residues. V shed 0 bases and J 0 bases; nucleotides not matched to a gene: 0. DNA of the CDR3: TGTGCCTGGAGTGTGGGGGGGAGCACAGATACGCAGTATTTT. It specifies CAWSVGGSTDTQYF. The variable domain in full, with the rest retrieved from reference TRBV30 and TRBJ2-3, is SQTIHQWPATLVQPVGSPLSLECTVEGTSNPNLYWYRQAAGRGLQLLFYSVGIGQISSEVPQNLSASRPQDRQFILSSKKLLLSDSGFYLCAWSVGGSTDTQYFGPGTRLTVL.

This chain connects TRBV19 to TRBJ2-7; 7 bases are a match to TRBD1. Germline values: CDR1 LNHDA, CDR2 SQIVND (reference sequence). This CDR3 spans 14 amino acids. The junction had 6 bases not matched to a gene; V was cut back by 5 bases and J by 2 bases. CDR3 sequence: CASSVRTGAYEQYF. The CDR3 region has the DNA TGTGCCAGTAGTGTCCGAACAGGGGCCTACGAGCAGTACTTC.

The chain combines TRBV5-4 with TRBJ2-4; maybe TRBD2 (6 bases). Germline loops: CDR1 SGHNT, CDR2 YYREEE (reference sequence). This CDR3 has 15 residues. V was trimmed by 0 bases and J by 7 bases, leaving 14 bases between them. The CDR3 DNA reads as TGTGCCAGCAGCTTGGCCGGAACTAGCCCGAACATTCAGTACTTC. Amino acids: CASSLAGTSPNIQYF.

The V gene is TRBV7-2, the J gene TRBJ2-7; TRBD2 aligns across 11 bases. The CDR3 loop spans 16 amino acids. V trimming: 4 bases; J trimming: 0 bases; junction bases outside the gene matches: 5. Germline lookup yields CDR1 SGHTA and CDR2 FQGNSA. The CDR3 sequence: CASSSTGTSGSYEQYF. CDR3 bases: TGTGCCAGCAGCTCCACGGGGACTAGCGGCTCCTACGAGCAGTACTTC. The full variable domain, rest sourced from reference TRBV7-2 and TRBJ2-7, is GAGVSQSPSNKVTEKGKDVELRCDPISGHTALYWYRQSLGQGLEFLIYFQGNSAPDKSGLPSDRFSAERTGGSVSTLTIQRTQQEDSAVYLCASSSTGTSGSYEQYFGPGTRLTVT.

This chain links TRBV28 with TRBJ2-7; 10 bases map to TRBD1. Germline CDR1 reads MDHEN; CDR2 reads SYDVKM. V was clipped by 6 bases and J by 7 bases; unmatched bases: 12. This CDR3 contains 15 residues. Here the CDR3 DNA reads TGTGCCAGCAGCTCCGGGACAGGGGCCCCTGAAGAGCAGTACTTC. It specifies CASSSGTGAPEEQYF.

CDR3 protein: CASSPRFSGSVETQYF. CDR3 coding DNA: TGTGCCAGCTCACCACGTTTTAGCGGGAGCGTGGAGACCCAGTACTTC. This sequence joins TRBV18 and TRBJ2-5; 9 positions match TRBD2. Germline V CDR1 and CDR2: KGHSH, LQKENI. The trim removed 1 base at V and 5 bases at J, leaving 8 bases unmatched. The CDR3 length is 16 residues.

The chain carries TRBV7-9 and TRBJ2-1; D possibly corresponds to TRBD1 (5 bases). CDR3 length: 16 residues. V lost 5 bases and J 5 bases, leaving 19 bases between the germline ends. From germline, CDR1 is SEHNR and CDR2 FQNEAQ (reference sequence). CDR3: CASSTPPTVFHNEQFF. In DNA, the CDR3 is TGTGCCAGCAGCACGCCGCCGACAGTCTTTCACAATGAGCAGTTCTTC.